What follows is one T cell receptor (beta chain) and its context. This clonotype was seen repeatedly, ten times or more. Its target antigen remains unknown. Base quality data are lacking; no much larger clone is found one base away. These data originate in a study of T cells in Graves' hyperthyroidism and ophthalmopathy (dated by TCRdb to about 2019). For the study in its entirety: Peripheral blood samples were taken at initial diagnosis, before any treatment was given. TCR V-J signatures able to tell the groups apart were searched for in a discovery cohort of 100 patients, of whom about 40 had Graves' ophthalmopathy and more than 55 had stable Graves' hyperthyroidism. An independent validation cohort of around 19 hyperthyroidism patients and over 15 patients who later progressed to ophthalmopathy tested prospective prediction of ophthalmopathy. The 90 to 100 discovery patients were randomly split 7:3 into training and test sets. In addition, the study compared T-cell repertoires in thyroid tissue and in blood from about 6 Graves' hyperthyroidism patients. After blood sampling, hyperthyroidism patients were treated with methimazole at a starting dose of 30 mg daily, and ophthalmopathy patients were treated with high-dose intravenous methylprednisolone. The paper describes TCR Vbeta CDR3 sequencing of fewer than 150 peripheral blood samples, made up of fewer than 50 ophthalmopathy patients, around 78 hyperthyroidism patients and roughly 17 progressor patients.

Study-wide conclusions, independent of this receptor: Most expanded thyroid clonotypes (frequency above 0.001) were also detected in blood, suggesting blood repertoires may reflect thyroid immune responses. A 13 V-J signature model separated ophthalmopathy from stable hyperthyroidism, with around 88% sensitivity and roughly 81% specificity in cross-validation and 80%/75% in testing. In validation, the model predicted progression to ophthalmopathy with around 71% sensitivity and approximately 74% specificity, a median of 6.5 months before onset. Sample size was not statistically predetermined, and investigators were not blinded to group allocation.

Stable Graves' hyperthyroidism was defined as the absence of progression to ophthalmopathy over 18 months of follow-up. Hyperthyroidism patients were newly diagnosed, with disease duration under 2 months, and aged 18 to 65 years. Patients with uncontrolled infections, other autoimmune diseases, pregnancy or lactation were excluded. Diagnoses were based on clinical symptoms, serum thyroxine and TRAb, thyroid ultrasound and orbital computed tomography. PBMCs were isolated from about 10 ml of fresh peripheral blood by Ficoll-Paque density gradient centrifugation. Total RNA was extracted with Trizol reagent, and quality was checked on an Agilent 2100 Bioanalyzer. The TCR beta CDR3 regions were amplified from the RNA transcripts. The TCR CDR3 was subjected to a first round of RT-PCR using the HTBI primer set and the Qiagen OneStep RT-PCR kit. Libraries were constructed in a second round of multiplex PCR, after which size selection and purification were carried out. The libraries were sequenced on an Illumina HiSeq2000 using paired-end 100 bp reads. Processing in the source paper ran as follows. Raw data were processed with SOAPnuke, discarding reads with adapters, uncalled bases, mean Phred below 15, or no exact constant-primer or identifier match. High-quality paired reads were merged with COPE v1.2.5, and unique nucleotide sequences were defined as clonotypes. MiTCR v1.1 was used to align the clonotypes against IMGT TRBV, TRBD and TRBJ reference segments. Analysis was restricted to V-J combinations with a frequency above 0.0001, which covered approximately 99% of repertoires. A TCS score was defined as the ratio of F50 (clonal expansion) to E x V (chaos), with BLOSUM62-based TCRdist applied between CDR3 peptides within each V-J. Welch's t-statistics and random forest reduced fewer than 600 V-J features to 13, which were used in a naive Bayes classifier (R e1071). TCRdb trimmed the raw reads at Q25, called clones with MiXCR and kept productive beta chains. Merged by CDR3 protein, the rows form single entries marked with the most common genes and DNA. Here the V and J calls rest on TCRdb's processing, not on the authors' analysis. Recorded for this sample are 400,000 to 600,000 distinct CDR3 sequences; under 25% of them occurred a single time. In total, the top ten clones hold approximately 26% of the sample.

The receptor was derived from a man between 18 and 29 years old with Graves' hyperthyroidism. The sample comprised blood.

At the DNA level, the sequence is TGTGCCGTATGGAGCTCTGGAAACACCATATATTTT. Protein translation: CAVWSSGNTIYF. This sequence uses TRBV7-9 and TRBJ1-3, with the D gene not confidently named. CDR1 and CDR2 are read off the germline V gene (reference sequence) as SEHNR and FQNEAQ. V sheds 11 bases and J sheds 0 bases, leaving 8 bases between their ends. The CDR3 runs 12 amino acids, cysteine and phenylalanine included. Solely the CDR3 DNA is kept, with 36 bases framed from the first base. Supplemented by the reference TRBV7-9 and TRBJ1-3 proteins around the CDR3, the complete variable domain is DTGVSQNPRHKITKRGQNVTFRCDPISEHNRLYWYRQTLGQGPEFLTYFQNEAQLEKSRLLSDRFSAERPKGSFSTLEIQRTEQGDSAMYLCAVWSSGNTIYFGEGSWLTVV.